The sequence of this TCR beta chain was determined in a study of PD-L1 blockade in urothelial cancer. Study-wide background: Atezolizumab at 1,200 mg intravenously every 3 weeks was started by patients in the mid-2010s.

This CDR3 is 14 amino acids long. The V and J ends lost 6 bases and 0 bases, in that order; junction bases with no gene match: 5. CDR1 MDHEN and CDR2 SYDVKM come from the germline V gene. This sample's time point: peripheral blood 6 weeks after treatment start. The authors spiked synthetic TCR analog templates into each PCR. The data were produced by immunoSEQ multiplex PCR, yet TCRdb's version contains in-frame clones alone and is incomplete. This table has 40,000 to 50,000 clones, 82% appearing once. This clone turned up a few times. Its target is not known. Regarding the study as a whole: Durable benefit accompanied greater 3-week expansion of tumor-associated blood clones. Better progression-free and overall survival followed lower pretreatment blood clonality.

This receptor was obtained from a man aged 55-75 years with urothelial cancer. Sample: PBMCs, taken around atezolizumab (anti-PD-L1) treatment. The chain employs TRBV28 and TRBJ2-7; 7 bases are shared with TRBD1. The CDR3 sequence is CASRFGQASYEQYF. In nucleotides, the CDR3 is TGTGCCAGCAGGTTCGGACAGGCCTCCTACGAGCAGTACTTC.